The present T cell receptor (beta chain) was sequenced within a study of T cell repertoires in cytomegalovirus infection. With 6 bases removed from V and 0 bases from J, the gap between germline ends came to 8 bases. Germline CDR1 reads SGHAT; CDR2 reads FQNNGV. The CDR3 is 13 amino acids. TCRdb reprocessed the reads with MiXCR, giving one entry per CDR3 protein. The repertoire holds about 400,000 distinct CDR3 sequences, with roughly 20% as singletons. In this sample, this clonotype turned up a few times. The sequenced sample consisted of PBMCs. This sequence was found in a human donor in good health (CMV status not recorded). Some clones in this sample may be carry-over from other donors' samples. The rearrangement links TRBV11-2 to TRBJ1-1; D ambiguous. For the CDR3, the DNA is TGTGCCAGCAGGCAGGAGCTGAACACTGAAGCTTTCTTT. As protein: CASRQELNTEAFF.